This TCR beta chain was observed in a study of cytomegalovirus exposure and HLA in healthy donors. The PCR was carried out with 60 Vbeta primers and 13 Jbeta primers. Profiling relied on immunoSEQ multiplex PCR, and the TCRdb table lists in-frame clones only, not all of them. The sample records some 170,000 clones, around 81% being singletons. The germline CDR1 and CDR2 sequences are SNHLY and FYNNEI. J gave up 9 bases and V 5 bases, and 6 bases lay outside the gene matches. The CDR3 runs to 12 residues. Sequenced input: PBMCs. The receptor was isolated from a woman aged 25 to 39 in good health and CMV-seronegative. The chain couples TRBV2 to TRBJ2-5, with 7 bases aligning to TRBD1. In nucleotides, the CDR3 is TGTGCCAGCAGTTGGACAGGCAGCCCCCAGTACTTC. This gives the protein CASSWTGSPQYF.